In this sample, the clone carrying this T cell receptor beta chain turned up many times. This record comes from a study of patients and donors after allogeneic stem cell transplantation. The CDR3 is made up of 13 amino acids. CDR1 and CDR2 from the germline V gene are MNHNS and SASEGT. V was clipped by 6 bases and J by 1 base; unmatched bases: 2. TCRdb ran MiXCR on the RT-PCR reads and lists one entry per CDR3 protein. Of roughly 880,000 distinct CDR3 sequences in the sample, roughly 18% were seen once. The sequence derives from a human donor who was either an allogeneic HSCT recipient or a stem cell or donor lymphocyte infusion donor (not recorded which). It is not recorded whose cells these are; they may come from a transplant donor. The sample was blood, either unsorted or a sorted T cell fraction (not recorded which). V and J are TRBV6-1 and TRBJ2-7, with TRBD1 identical over 8 bases. The CDR3 loop reads CASRDRVSYEQYF. Written as DNA, the CDR3 is TGTGCCAGCAGGGACAGGGTGTCCTACGAGCAGTACTTC.